The following is a T cell receptor beta chain sequence with its context. Its antigen specificity is not known. No clone much larger than this one lies a single base away; base qualities are absent. The data were taken from a study of radiotherapy plus CTLA-4 blockade in lung cancer (dated by TCRdb to 2016 to 2018). Background for the entire study: Objective responses occurred in roughly 19% of enrolled patients, and 31% achieved disease control. What the authors observed across the whole study: TCR clones derived from tumors expanded in peripheral blood after treatment with radiotherapy and ipilimumab. The strongest predictors of response were reported to be early dynamic shifts in blood T cell clones along with a rise in serum interferon-beta following radiation.

Relative to germline, V is 4 bases shorter and J is 1 base shorter, with 7 bases between their ends. CDR3 length: 13 amino acids, cysteine to phenylalanine. Only CDR3 DNA is held: 39 bases, read in frame from base 1. Sequences ENHRY (CDR1) and SYGVKD (CDR2) are obtained from the germline V gene. The study evaluated CTLA-4 blockade (ipilimumab) given together with focal radiation therapy in patients who had chemo-refractory metastatic non-small-cell lung cancer. Library preparation used the immunoSEQ multiplex PCR assay. TCRdb's version of the immuneACCESS table is confined to in-frame rearrangements and falls short of the full clone set. An unresolved V gene accounts for under half of the shortfall where checked; the remainder is of unknown origin. This sample holds some 80,000 clones; more than 80% were observed only once. About 0.79% of the sample comes from the top ten.

The material was peripheral blood, obtained from a patient treated with radiotherapy plus ipilimumab. This receptor was taken from a human donor with non-small cell lung cancer who had stable disease on radiotherapy plus ipilimumab. Rearrangement joined TRBV10-3 to TRBJ1-2, and TRBD1 may be the D gene, going by 6 matching bases. The CDR3 region reads CAISADSNYGYTF. The nucleotide sequence is TGTGCCATCAGTGCGGACAGTAACTATGGCTACACCTTC.